A selection of T cell receptor beta chains follows, all from one sample in a study of cytomegalovirus exposure and HLA in healthy donors. Assay used: immunoSEQ multiplex PCR; TCRdb lists only in-frame clones, some missing. The data show about 90,000 clones, 55% to 85% seen once. Sequenced: PBMCs. The receptors derive from a woman aged 18-29 years in good health and CMV-seropositive. The CDR3 runs from the conserved cysteine through the conserved F or W. D genes are given only for firm matches. The size entry is marked missing in some rows and otherwise reads once, few, many or a size class.

cdr3_length	j_call	d_call	clone_size	v_call	cdr3_aa	cdr3_nt
15	TRBJ1-1	TRBD1	.	TRBV5-1	CASSQGPTGATEAFF	TGCGCCAGCAGCCAAGGACCGACAGGGGCCACTGAAGCTTTCTTT
14	TRBJ2-7	.	.	TRBV18	CASSHGQKSYEQYF	TGTGCCAGCTCGCACGGACAGAAATCCTACGAGCAGTACTTC
15	TRBJ2-3	TRBD2	.	TRBV6-4	CASSEGGGGRDTQYF	TGTGCCAGCAGTGAGGGAGGCGGCGGGAGGGATACGCAGTATTTT
14	TRBJ2-2	.	.	TRBV6-5	CASRPGTSTGELFF	TGTGCCAGCCGGCCCGGGACATCCACCGGGGAGCTGTTTTTT
13	TRBJ2-7	.	few	TRBV12-2	CASRLAKPEEQYF	TGTGCAAGTCGCTTAGCGAAACCGGAGGAGCAGTACTTC
15	TRBJ1-5	TRBD1	.	TRBV28	CASRGQRNSNQPQHF	TGTGCCAGCAGGGGACAGCGAAATAGCAATCAGCCCCAGCATTTT
15	TRBJ1-2	TRBD1	few	TRBV5-1	CASSWAGTGDRGYTF	TGCGCCAGCAGCTGGGCCGGGACAGGGGACCGTGGCTACACCTTC
16	TRBJ1-2	.	.	TRBV5-6	CASSLRQGFANYGYTF	TGTGCCAGCAGCTTGAGGCAGGGATTCGCTAACTATGGCTACACCTTC
13	TRBJ1-1	.	.	TRBV10-3	CAIREGGYTEAFF	TGTGCCATCCGAGAGGGAGGGTACACTGAAGCTTTCTTT
14	TRBJ2-3	.	once	TRBV28	CASSSTVSTDTQYF	TGTGCCAGCAGTTCGACTGTTAGCACAGATACGCAGTATTTT
14	TRBJ2-2	TRBD1	.	TRBV5-5	CASSDRVLTGELFF	TGTGCCAGCAGTGACAGGGTTCTAACCGGGGAGCTGTTTTTT
17	TRBJ2-3	TRBD1	once	TRBV18	CASSPPGGQGPPDTQYF	TGTGCCAGCTCACCCCCCGGAGGACAGGGGCCACCCGATACGCAGTATTTT
15	TRBJ2-2	.	few	TRBV12-5	CASGLVRVNTGELFF	TGTGCTAGTGGTTTGGTGCGGGTAAACACCGGGGAGCTGTTTTTT
15	TRBJ2-7	TRBD1	.	TRBV6-1	CASSVTGYPSYEQYF	TGTGCCAGCAGTGTGACAGGGTACCCATCCTACGAGCAGTACTTC
13	TRBJ2-1	TRBD2	many	TRBV29-1	CSGTSGVRNEQFF	TGCAGCGGGACTAGCGGGGTGAGGAATGAGCAGTTCTTC
20	TRBJ1-1	TRBD1	.	TRBV28	CASSEPGQGLGGFSNTEAFF	TGTGCCAGCAGTGAGCCGGGACAGGGTTTAGGGGGGTTTAGTAACACTGAAGCTTTCTTT
15	TRBJ2-1	TRBD2	few	TRBV5-1	CASSLVTSGGFKQFF	TGCGCCAGCAGCTTGGTAACTAGCGGGGGGTTTAAGCAGTTCTTC
15	TRBJ2-7	.	few	TRBV13	CASSPSLRVASEQYF	TGTGCCAGCAGCCCCTCACTCAGGGTCGCGTCCGAGCAGTACTTC
14	TRBJ1-1	TRBD1	.	TRBV18	CASSGQGLSIEAFF	TGTGCCAGCTCAGGACAGGGGCTATCTATTGAAGCTTTCTTT
15	TRBJ1-1	.	.	TRBV19	CASSTRDIRSAEAFF	TGTGCCAGTAGTACTCGGGACATCCGAAGTGCTGAAGCTTTCTTT
17	TRBJ2-1	TRBD1	.	TRBV7-3	CASSLSRPGQGDNEQFF	TGTGCCAGCAGCTTAAGTAGGCCCGGACAGGGAGACAATGAGCAGTTCTTC